This TCR beta chain was captured in a study of blood T cell repertoires in COVID-19 (dated by TCRdb to about 2020). Notes on the research overall: Samples covering the acute and convalescent phases of COVID-19 were provided by collaborators in the United States, Italy and Spain. The samples were drawn from the first 160 participants of the ongoing ImmuneRACE study and from 950 to 1,500 subjects provided by 6 global collaborators. A freely available public database, intended as a resource for researchers studying the immune response to SARS-CoV-2, is where the repertoires were released. The sample metadata nearly always contained a de-identified subject ID, COVID-19 status, age in years and sex. The material from the prospective study consisted of cDNA or gDNA derived from T cells, B-cell-depleted T cells, or PBMCs. Subjects who had been exposed to COVID-19, were actively infected with it, or had recovered from it provided the deeply sampled blood TCRbeta repertoires that made up the dataset. Where available, HLA class I and class II types were taken from metadata supplied by the sample provider and were not determined by assay-based typing. Study-wide findings and limitations: The quantity of clinical and demographic metadata differed by source and by participant and was supplied without curation.

Participants in the prospective study were aged roughly 18 to 90 years, lived in 20 to 25 United States geographic areas, and enrolled through a virtual design. In the prospective study, cohorts were assigned on the basis of participant-reported clinical history obtained from a screening survey and a study questionnaire. In the prospective study, mobile phlebotomists collected whole blood, serum and a nasopharyngeal or oropharyngeal swab from each participant. Prospective study participants could optionally give additional blood draws and questionnaires over an approximately 2-month period. Before DNA extraction, blood samples from the prospective study were shipped at room temperature or frozen. A word on this clone: Its target antigen remains unknown. Base qualities are missing; no much larger clone stands one base away.

Based on the germline V gene, the CDR1 and CDR2 sequences are SGDLS and YYNGEE. From the cysteine through the phenylalanine, the CDR3 covers 16 amino acids. Just the 48-base CDR3 DNA is kept, in frame starting at base 1. V is trimmed back by 2 bases and J by 1 base, and the junction contains 4 bases that no gene match accounts for. TCRbeta CDR3 regions were amplified from genomic DNA using the immunoSEQ Assay, a bias-controlled multiplex PCR. From the authors' description of their analysis: Nucleated cell counts per sample were estimated from amplification of reference gene primers within the assay. To quantify the absolute abundance of each unique TCRbeta CDR3 rearrangement, sequence reads were collapsed and filtered. For each sample, productive Simpson clonality was calculated by taking the square root of Simpson's diversity index across productive rearrangements. The table comes from immuneACCESS by way of TCRdb, which keeps in-frame sequences with V and J called. Part of the clones is missing from these tables; in studies checked, under half for an unresolved V gene and the rest for unknown reasons. That table gives V, J and clone size, and the DNA gave D and trimming. The sample has fewer than 350,000 clones on record, roughly 85% of them singletons. The ten top clones hold approximately 4% of the sample.

Sequencing was carried out using PBMCs or T cells enriched from blood (not recorded which). Rearrangement joined TRBV9 to TRBJ2-2; 8 central nucleotides agree with TRBD2. The TCR sequence derives from a woman aged 40 to 49 with acute COVID-19. The nucleotide sequence reads TGTGCCAGCAGCGTTCTGCTAGCGGGGAACACCGGGGAGCTGTTTTTT. Translated, it gives CASSVLLAGNTGELFF.